One sample yielded the 8 T cell receptor beta chains listed below, sequenced in a study of cytomegalovirus exposure and HLA in healthy donors. PCR employed 60 Vbeta and 13 Jbeta primers. Generated by immunoSEQ multiplex PCR, the TCRdb table keeps only in-frame clones and is missing some. The sample has about 82,000 clones; about 80% are singletons. The specimen sequenced was PBMCs. The receptors shown here come from a man aged 50 to 60 in good health and CMV-seronegative.

The V and J genes are TRBV19 and TRBJ2-3; 10 nucleotides match TRBD1. The V segment lost 11 bases and the J segment 6 bases; nucleotides outside the gene matches: 14. The CDR3 length is 15 residues. CDR1 and CDR2 (germline): LNHDA, SQIVND (reference sequence). CDR3 DNA sequence: TGTGCCGCCCGGTCACGGGACAGGGGAAGGGATACGCAGTATTTT. It translates to CAARSRDRGRDTQYF.

CDR3 sequence: CASSLGGQGAGETQYF. For the CDR3, the DNA is TGTGCCAGCAGCTTAGGAGGACAGGGGGCAGGGGAGACCCAGTACTTC. The rearrangement links TRBV11-2 to TRBJ2-5, with 11 bases that match TRBD1. V dropped 1 base and J dropped 5; count of bases not matched to a gene: 6. This CDR3 has 16 amino acids. Germline V gene sequence: CDR1 SGHAT, CDR2 FQNNGV.

The chain is built from TRBV10-3 and TRBJ1-1, with 9 bases fitting TRBD1. CDR1 is ENHRY, CDR2 SYGVKD, per germline. V was pared by 6 bases and J by 4 bases, with 6 bases of the junction left unmatched. The CDR3 totals 14 residues. The CDR3 loop is CAIRGTGKGTEAFF. The CDR3 nucleotides are TGTGCCATCAGGGGGACAGGGAAGGGCACTGAAGCTTTCTTT.

The rearrangement joins TRBV5-1 to TRBJ1-2; TRBD1 is a possible D gene (5 bases). This CDR3 is built from 13 residues. Per the germline V gene, CDR1 is SGHRS and CDR2 is YFSETQ. Trimming pared 0 bases from V and 4 bases from J, leaving 7 bases between. In DNA, the CDR3 is TGCGCCAGCAGCTTGGGACAGTTCTATGGCTACACCTTC. Translating gives CASSLGQFYGYTF. The complete variable domain, with remaining parts taken from reference TRBV5-1 and TRBJ1-2, reads KAGVTQTPRYLIKTRGQQVTLSCSPISGHRSVSWYQQTPGQGLQFLFEYFSETQRNKGNFPGRFSGRQFSNSRSEMNVSTLELGDSALYLCASSLGQFYGYTFGSGTRLTVV.

The V gene is TRBV5-6, the J gene TRBJ2-1; possibly TRBD2 for D (6 bases). Trimming cost V 1 base and J 9 bases, with 8 bases left between them. Per the germline V gene, CDR1 is SGHDT and CDR2 is YYEEEE. The CDR3 loop spans 12 amino acids. The CDR3 region is CASSLRRGEQFF. The CDR3 region has the DNA TGTGCCAGCAGCTTGAGGCGGGGTGAGCAGTTCTTC.

This clone has a single count. V is TRBV10-3 and J is TRBJ2-2; TRBD1 matches 7 bases. The CDR3 is 15 residues long. With 4 bases clipped from V and 8 bases from J, the junction kept 10 bases outside the gene matches. Germline CDR1 reads ENHRY; CDR2 reads SYGVKD. CDR3 loop: CAISATGAPGGELFF. The CDR3 DNA reads TGTGCCATCAGTGCAACAGGGGCGCCAGGGGGGGAGCTGTTTTTT.

The CDR3 sequence is CASSEARQAGANEKLFF. The CDR3, as DNA: TGTGCCAGCAGTGAAGCGAGGCAGGCGGGGGCTAATGAAAAACTGTTTTTT. The chain employs TRBV6-1 and TRBJ1-4; possible D gene TRBD1, 5 bases. The CDR3 runs 17 residues. Trimming cost V 0 bases and J 3 bases, with 14 bases left between them. Germline V CDR1 and CDR2: MNHNS, SASEGT.

The chain uses TRBV30 and TRBJ1-5; 8 bases fit TRBD1. CDR1 is GTSNPN and CDR2 is SVGIG in the germline V gene (reference sequence). Trimming took 3 bases from V and 4 from J; bases not matched to a gene: 8. This CDR3 is 15 amino acids long. The CDR3 region is CAWRAPGQANQPQHF. CDR3 bases: TGTGCCTGGAGGGCACCGGGACAGGCGAATCAGCCCCAGCATTTT. Complete variable domain (other parts from reference TRBV30 and TRBJ1-5): SQTIHQWPATLVQPVGSPLSLECTVEGTSNPNLYWYRQAAGRGLQLLFYSVGIGQISSEVPQNLSASRPQDRQFILSSKKLLLSDSGFYLCAWRAPGQANQPQHFGDGTRLSIL.